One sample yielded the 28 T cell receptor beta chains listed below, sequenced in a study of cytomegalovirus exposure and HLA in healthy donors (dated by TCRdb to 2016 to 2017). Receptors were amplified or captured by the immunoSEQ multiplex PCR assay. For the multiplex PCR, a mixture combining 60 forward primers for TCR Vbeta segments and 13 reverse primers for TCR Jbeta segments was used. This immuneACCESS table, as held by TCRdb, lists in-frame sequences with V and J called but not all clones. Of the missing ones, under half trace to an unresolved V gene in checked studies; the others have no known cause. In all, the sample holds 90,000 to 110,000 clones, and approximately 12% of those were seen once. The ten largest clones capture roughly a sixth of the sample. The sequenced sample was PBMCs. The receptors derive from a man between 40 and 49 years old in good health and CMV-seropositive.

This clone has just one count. In DNA, the CDR3 is TGTGCCAGCAGTGAATATGCACAGGGTGTCTACGAGCAGTACTTC. Its protein product is CASSEYAQGVYEQYF. The rearrangement links TRBV6-1 to TRBJ2-5; the D gene is possibly TRBD1 (6 bases). The closer fit of TRBJ2-7 to the DNA end suggests the J call may be wrong. Germline values: CDR1 MNHNS, CDR2 SASEGT. This CDR3 comprises 15 residues.

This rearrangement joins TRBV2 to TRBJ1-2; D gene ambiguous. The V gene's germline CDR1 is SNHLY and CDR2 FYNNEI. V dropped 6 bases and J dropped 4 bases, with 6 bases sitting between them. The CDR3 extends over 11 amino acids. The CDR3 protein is CASRQTYGYTF. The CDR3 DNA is TGTGCCAGCAGACAGACCTATGGCTACACCTTC.

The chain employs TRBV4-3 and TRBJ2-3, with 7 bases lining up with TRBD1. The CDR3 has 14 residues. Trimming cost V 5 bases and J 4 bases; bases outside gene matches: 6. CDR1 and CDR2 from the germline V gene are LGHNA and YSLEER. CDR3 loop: CASSTRQGADTQYF. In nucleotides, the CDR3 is TGCGCCAGCAGCACCAGACAGGGAGCAGATACGCAGTATTTT.

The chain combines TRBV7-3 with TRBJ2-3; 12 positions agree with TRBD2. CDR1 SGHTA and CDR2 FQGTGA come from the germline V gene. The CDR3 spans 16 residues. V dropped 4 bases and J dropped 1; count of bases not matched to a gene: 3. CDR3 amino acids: CASSSRLAGGTDTQYF. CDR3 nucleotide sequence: TGTGCCAGCAGCTCGAGACTAGCGGGAGGCACAGATACGCAGTATTTT.

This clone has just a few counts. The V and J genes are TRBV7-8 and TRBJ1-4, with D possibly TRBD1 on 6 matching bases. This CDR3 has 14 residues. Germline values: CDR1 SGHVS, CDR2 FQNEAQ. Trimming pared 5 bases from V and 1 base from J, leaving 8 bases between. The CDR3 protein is CASSKGGTNEKLFF. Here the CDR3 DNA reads TGTGCCAGCAGCAAAGGGGGAACTAATGAAAAACTGTTTTTT.

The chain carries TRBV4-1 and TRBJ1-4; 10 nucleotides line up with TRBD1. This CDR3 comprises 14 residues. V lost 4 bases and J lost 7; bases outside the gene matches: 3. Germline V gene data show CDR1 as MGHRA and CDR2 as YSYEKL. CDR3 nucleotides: TGCGCCAGCAGCCTCGGGACAGGGGTTGAAAAACTGTTTTTT. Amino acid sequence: CASSLGTGVEKLFF.

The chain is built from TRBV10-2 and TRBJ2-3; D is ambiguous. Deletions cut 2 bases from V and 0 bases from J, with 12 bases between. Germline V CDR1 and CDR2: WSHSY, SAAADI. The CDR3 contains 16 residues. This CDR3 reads CASSEISVTSTDTQYF. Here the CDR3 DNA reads TGCGCCAGCAGTGAGATCAGTGTGACTAGCACAGATACGCAGTATTTT.

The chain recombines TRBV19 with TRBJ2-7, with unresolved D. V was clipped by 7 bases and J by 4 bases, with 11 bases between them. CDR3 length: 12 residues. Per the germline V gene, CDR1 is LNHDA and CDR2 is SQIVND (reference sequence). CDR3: CASNSVGYEQYF. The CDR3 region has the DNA TGTGCCAGTAATTCGGTCGGGTACGAGCAGTACTTC.

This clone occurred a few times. CDR3: CASSSPGLAGLASYNEQFF. The CDR3, as DNA: TGTGCCAGCAGCTCGCCGGGACTAGCGGGCTTAGCCTCCTACAATGAGCAGTTCTTC. The rearrangement links TRBV7-9 to TRBJ2-1; 12 bases align to TRBD2. The germline V gene has CDR1 SEHNR and CDR2 FQNEAQ (reference sequence). With 4 bases clipped from V and 0 bases from J, the junction kept 10 bases outside the gene matches. The CDR3 contains 19 residues.

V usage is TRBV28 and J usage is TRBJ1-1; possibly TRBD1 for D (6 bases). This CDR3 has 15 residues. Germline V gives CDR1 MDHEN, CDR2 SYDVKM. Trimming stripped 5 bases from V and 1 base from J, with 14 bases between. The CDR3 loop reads CASSSTGLGNTEAFF. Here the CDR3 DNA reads TGTGCCAGCAGTAGTACAGGGTTGGGGAACACTGAAGCTTTCTTT.

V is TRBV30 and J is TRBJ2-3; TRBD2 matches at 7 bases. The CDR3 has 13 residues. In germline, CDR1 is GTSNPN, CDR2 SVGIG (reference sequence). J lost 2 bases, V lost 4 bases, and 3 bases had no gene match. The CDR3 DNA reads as TGTGCCTGGATGGGAGGGAACACAGATACGCAGTATTTT. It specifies CAWMGGNTDTQYF.

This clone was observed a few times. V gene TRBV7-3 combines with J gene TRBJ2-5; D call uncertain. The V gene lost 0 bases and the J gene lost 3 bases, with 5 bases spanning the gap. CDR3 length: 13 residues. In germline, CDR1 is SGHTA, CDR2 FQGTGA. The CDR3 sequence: CASSLTAEETQYF. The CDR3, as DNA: TGTGCCAGCAGCTTAACGGCCGAAGAGACCCAGTACTTC.

The CDR3 loop reads CASSMGQGAYNEQFF. CDR3 DNA: TGTGCCAGTAGTATGGGGCAGGGGGCCTACAATGAGCAGTTCTTC. The chain is built from TRBV19 and TRBJ2-1, with 7 bases identical to TRBD1. The V gene's germline CDR1 is LNHDA and CDR2 SQIVND (reference sequence). CDR3 size: 15 residues. After removal of 3 bases from V and 2 bases from J, the junction contained 4 bases not matched to a gene.

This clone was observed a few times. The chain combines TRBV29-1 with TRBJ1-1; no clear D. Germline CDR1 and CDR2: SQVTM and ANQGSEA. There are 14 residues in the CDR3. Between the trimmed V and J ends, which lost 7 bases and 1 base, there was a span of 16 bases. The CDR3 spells CSAPLRGSNTEAFF. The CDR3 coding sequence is TGCAGCGCCCCATTGAGAGGGTCGAACACTGAAGCTTTCTTT.

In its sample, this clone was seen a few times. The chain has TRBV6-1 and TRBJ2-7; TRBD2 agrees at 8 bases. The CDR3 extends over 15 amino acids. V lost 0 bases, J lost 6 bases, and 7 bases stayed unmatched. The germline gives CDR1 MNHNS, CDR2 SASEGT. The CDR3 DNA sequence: TGTGCCAGCAGTGAAGCGGTAGCGGGAAGATCCGAGCAGTACTTC. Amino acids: CASSEAVAGRSEQYF.

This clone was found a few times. For the CDR3, the DNA is TGTGCCAGCGGCCGTAGCGGAGATATCCAAGAGACCCAGTACTTC. This codes for CASGRSGDIQETQYF. The chain combines TRBV7-2 with TRBJ2-5, with D possibly TRBD2 on 6 matching bases. The CDR3 has 15 amino acids. Germline CDR1 and CDR2: SGHTA and FQGNSA. V lost 8 bases, J lost 1 base, and 17 bases lay in between.

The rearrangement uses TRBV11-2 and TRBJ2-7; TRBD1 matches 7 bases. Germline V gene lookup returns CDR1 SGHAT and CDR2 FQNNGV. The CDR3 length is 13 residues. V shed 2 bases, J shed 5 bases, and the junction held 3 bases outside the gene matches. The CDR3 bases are TGTGCCAGCAGCTTACTCGGGACAGACGAGCAGTACTTC. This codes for CASSLLGTDEQYF.

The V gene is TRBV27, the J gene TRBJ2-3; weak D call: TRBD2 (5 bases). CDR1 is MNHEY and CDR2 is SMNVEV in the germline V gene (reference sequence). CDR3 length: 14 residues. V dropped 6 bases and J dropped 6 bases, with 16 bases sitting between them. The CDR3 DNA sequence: TGTGCCAGCAGCCCTCCCCGGGGATGGGATACGCAGTATTTT. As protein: CASSPPRGWDTQYF.

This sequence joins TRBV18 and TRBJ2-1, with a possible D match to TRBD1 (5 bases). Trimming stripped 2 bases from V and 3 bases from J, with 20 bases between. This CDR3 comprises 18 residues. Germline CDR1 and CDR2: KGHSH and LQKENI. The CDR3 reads CASSPRANVRGGYNEQFF. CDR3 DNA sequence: TGTGCCAGCTCACCAAGGGCGAATGTAAGGGGCGGCTACAATGAGCAGTTCTTC. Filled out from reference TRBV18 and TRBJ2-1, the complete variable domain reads NAGVMQNPRHLVRRRGQEARLRCSPMKGHSHVYWYRQLPEEGLKFMVYLQKENIIDESGMPKERFSAEFPKEGPSILRIQQVVRGDSAAYFCASSPRANVRGGYNEQFFGPGTRLTVL.

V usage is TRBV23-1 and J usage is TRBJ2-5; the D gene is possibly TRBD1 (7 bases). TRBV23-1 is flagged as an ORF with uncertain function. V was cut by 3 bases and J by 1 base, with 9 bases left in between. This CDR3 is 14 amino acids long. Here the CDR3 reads CASSQRDSQETQYF. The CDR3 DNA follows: TGCGCCAGCAGTCAGCGGGACAGCCAAGAGACCCAGTACTTC.

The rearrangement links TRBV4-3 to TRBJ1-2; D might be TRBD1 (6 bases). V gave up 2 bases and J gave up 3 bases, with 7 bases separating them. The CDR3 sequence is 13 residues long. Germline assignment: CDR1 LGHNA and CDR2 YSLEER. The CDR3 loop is CASSQKGDYGYTF. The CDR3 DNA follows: TGCGCCAGCAGCCAAAAGGGGGACTATGGCTACACCTTC.

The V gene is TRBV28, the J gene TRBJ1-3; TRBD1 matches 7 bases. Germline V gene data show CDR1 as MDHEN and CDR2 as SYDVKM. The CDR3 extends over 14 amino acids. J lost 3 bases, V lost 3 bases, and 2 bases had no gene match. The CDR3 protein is CASSFPGGGNTIYF. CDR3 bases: TGTGCCAGCAGTTTCCCAGGGGGTGGAAACACCATATATTTT.

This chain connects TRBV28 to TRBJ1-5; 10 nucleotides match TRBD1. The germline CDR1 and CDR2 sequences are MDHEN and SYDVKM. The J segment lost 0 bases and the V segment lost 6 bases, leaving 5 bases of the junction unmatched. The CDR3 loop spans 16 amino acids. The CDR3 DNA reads TGTGCCAGCAGCTCGCGGACAGGGGGTAGCAATCAGCCCCAGCATTTT. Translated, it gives CASSSRTGGSNQPQHF.

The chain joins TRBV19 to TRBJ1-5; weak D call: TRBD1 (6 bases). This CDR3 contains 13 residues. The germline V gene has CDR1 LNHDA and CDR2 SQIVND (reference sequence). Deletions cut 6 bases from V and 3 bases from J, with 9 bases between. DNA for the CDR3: TGTGCCAGTAGACAGGGTCTCAATCAGCCCCAGCATTTT. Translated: CASRQGLNQPQHF.

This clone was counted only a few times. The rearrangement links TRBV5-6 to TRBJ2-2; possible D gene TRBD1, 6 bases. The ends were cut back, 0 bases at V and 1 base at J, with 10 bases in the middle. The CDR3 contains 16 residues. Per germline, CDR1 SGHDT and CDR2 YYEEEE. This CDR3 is CASSLVRGQNTGELFF. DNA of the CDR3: TGTGCCAGCAGCTTGGTCAGGGGCCAGAACACCGGGGAGCTGTTTTTT.

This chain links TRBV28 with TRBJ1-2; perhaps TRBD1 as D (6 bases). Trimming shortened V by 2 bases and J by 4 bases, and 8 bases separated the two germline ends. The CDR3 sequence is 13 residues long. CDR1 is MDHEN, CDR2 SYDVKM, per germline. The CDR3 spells CASSLGTSYGYTF. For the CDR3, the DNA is TGTGCCAGCAGTTTAGGGACAAGCTATGGCTACACCTTC.

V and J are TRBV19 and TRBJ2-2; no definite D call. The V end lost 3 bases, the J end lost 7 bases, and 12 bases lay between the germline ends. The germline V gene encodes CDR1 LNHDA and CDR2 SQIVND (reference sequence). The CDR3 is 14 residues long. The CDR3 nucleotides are TGTGCCAGTAGTATCGTACTTCTAGACGGGGAGCTGTTTTTT. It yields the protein CASSIVLLDGELFF.

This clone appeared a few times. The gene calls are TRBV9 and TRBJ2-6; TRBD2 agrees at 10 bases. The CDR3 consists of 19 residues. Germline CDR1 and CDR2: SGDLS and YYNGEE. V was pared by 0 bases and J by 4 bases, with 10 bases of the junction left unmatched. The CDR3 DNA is TGTGCCAGCAGCGTAGGTTTAGCGGGAGGAGTCAGGGGGGCCAACGTCCTGACTTTC. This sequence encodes CASSVGLAGGVRGANVLTF. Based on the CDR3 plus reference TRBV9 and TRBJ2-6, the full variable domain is DSGVTQTPKHLITATGQRVTLRCSPRSGDLSVYWYQQSLDQGLQFLIQYYNGEERAKGNILERFSAQQFPDLHSELNLSSLELGDSALYFCASSVGLAGGVRGANVLTFGAGSRLTVL.